This is a list of T cell receptor beta chains from one sample in a study of CXCR3-negative and CXCR3-positive naive CD8 T cells. TCRdb re-called the 5' RACE reads and gives one entry per CDR3 protein, without DNA. This sample's table has 55,000 to 70,000 distinct CDR3 sequences. The sample consisted of naive CXCR3+ CD8+ T cells from blood. The receptors derive from a human donor in good health. Some clones in this sample may be carry-over from other donors' samples. The CDR3 runs from the conserved cysteine through the conserved F or W.

CDR3 protein	V gene	J gene
CSVGGTSGRRYEQYF	TRBV29-1	TRBJ2-7
CSARQGLVEQYF	TRBV20-1	TRBJ2-7
CASSFPAGDMNTEAFF	TRBV7-8	TRBJ1-1
CASSASAAATDTQYF	TRBV13	TRBJ2-3
CTSSYVQGSNQPQHF	TRBV6-6	TRBJ1-5
CASSLGSVGQYF	TRBV7-6	TRBJ2-7
CASSHAHYYNEQFF	TRBV7-8	TRBJ2-1
CASRDLQKLYEQYF	TRBV6-2/TRBV6-3	TRBJ2-7
CASSHSGTPNYGYTF	TRBV9	TRBJ1-2
CASSLTASYEQYF	TRBV12-3/TRBV12-4	TRBJ2-7
CASSFLQAYGYTF	TRBV7-9	TRBJ1-2
CSVPDWNNEQFF	TRBV29-1	TRBJ2-1
CASLRYRGETQYF	TRBV28	TRBJ2-5
CASSSTGLGTDTQYF	TRBV7-3	TRBJ2-3
CASRPKAGQGGVEQFF	TRBV12-3/TRBV12-4	TRBJ2-1
CSVEGQGRSTDTQYF	TRBV29-1	TRBJ2-3
CASSLVPAAPYNEQFF	TRBV5-5	TRBJ2-1
CSASMPVRETQYF	TRBV20-1	TRBJ2-5
CSVEQGEAYEQYF	TRBV29-1	TRBJ2-7
CASSLTDYEQYF	TRBV5-1	TRBJ2-7
CATMRTEAYEQYF	TRBV10-3	TRBJ2-7
CASSFLANEQFF	TRBV12-3/TRBV12-4	TRBJ2-1
CASSFYGGDYNEQFF	TRBV5-1	TRBJ2-1
CASSFLPPGRGDTEAFF	TRBV27	TRBJ1-1
CASSEDRDDTGELFF	TRBV5-4	TRBJ2-2
CASSSASTGETQYF	TRBV12-3/TRBV12-4	TRBJ2-5
CASSAGPTASEAFF	TRBV7-3	TRBJ1-1
CASRVAGLNTDTQYF	TRBV11-2	TRBJ2-3
CSVAGFSSYEQYF	TRBV29-1	TRBJ2-7
CASSYSAVGADGYTF	TRBV6-2/TRBV6-3	TRBJ1-2
CASRGGQGQGTYEQYF	TRBV11-2	TRBJ2-7
CASSAGDRENTGELFF	TRBV5-1	TRBJ2-2
CASSEDSTGELFF	TRBV11-3	TRBJ2-2
CASSPTRWGVNTEAFF	TRBV28	TRBJ1-1
CASSSAGQGSLEQYF	TRBV13	TRBJ2-7
CASSPRATGWGRHF	TRBV27	TRBJ1-5
CASSDSLGISPLHF	TRBV6-4	TRBJ1-6
CSVEDWTGQGTVAQYF	TRBV29-1	TRBJ2-5
CASSPGTSWNEQFF	TRBV12-3/TRBV12-4	TRBJ2-1
CASSLGRVGNTEAFF	TRBV13	TRBJ1-1
CSVDSPGPASYEQYF	TRBV29-1	TRBJ2-7
CSVFFGRSENEQFF	TRBV29-1	TRBJ2-1
CASTPGQGGNQPQHF	TRBV6-5	TRBJ1-5
CASSLYGGSQETQYF	TRBV27	TRBJ2-5
CASSLRAGLPGQGIHEQYF	TRBV7-2	TRBJ2-7
CASSFGGDEQFF	TRBV5-1	TRBJ2-1
CSVPGEGQRYEQYF	TRBV29-1	TRBJ2-7
CASSTRTGINTGELFF	TRBV7-6	TRBJ2-2
CSVVGGAALNEQFF	TRBV29-1	TRBJ2-1
CASSTTGTSGLHNEQFF	TRBV7-2	TRBJ2-1
CASSLSETAYNEQFF	TRBV7-7	TRBJ2-1
CSVKDRGDYGYTF	TRBV29-1	TRBJ1-2
CASSSYITGASSYNEQFF	TRBV27	TRBJ2-1
CASSQLTNTEAFF	TRBV4-1	TRBJ1-1
CASSLPGQETQYF	TRBV12-3/TRBV12-4	TRBJ2-5